This passage covers 20 T cell receptor beta chains from one sample sequenced in a study of CD8 T cells in ankylosing spondylitis. No cognate antigen is known for these TCRs. Each CDR3 protein gets one entry after TCRdb re-called the 5' RACE reads with MiXCR. Of a few hundred thousand distinct CDR3 sequences detected, more than 15% appear once; the ten largest clones hold over 1%. General study points: Ankylosing spondylitis blood seemed to carry a telltale TCR beta motif made of roughly 8 highly homologous variants.

The sample was blood, either unsorted or a sorted T cell fraction (not recorded which). Receptors were obtained from a male donor with ankylosing spondylitis.

The chain has TRBV2 and TRBJ1-6; D gene uncertain. Trimming cost V 3 bases and J 8 bases, with 8 bases left between them. The CDR3 is 13 amino acids. Germline loops: CDR1 SNHLY, CDR2 FYNNEI. The CDR3 DNA follows: TGTGCCAGCAGTGATTGGGAAGATTCACCCCTCCACTTT. Translating gives CASSDWEDSPLHF.

This chain uses TRBV20-1 with TRBJ1-1; 9 bases are a match to TRBD1. The CDR3 consists of 13 residues. Germline-derived CDR1 and CDR2 are DFQATT and SNEGSKA (reference sequence). Losses at the gene ends were 7 bases for V and 4 bases for J; bases not matched to a gene: 7. The DNA for the CDR3 is TGCAGTGTGAGGGACAGGGAGGCCACTGAAGCTTTCTTT. This translates into CSVRDREATEAFF.

CDR3 loop: CASMRPGTSSDEQFF. DNA for the CDR3: TGTGCCAGCATGCGCCCTGGCACTAGCTCGGATGAGCAGTTCTTC. This chain uses TRBV6-1 with TRBJ2-1; tentative D call: TRBD2 (6 bases). Germline V gene data show CDR1 as MNHNS and CDR2 as SASEGT. This CDR3 comprises 15 residues. V lost 7 bases and J 8 bases, leaving 21 bases between the germline ends.

This clonotype appeared a few times. The chain employs TRBV7-3 and TRBJ2-6, with D possibly being TRBD1 (5 bases). The CDR3 is made up of 21 amino acids. Trimming shortened V by 0 bases and J by 3 bases, and 24 bases separated the two germline ends. Germline CDR1 and CDR2: SGHTA and FQGTGA. In nucleotides, the CDR3 is TGTGCCAGCAGCTTAACCCGTATGAGCCAGGGTAATCCGCATGGGGCCAACGTCCTGACTTTC. Translating it yields CASSLTRMSQGNPHGANVLTF.

CDR3 residues: CAWSVGSGAGDTQYF. Here the CDR3 DNA reads TGTGCCTGGAGTGTCGGGAGCGGGGCCGGGGATACGCAGTATTTT. V usage is TRBV30 and J usage is TRBJ2-3; 7 bases are shared with TRBD2. The ends lost 0 bases at V and 6 bases at J; junction bases unmatched: 9. The CDR3 has 15 amino acids. Germline assignment: CDR1 GTSNPN and CDR2 SVGIG (reference sequence).

The chain uses TRBV6-5 and TRBJ2-6; no firm D call. The length of the CDR3 is 15 residues. The V gene's germline CDR1 is MNHEY and CDR2 SVGAGI. The ends were cut back, 2 bases at V and 0 bases at J, with 5 bases in the middle. CDR3 nucleotides: TGTGCCAGCAGTTACACAGTCTCTGGGGCCAACGTCCTGACTTTC. Its translation: CASSYTVSGANVLTF.

In its sample, this clonotype was seen many times. The chain recombines TRBV5-1 with TRBJ1-2; D gene ambiguous. From germline, CDR1 is SGHRS and CDR2 YFSETQ. With 4 bases removed from V and 4 bases from J, the gap between germline ends came to 11 bases. The CDR3 consists of 13 residues. CDR3 in amino acids: CASSVDTRYGYTF. The CDR3 coding sequence is TGCGCCAGCAGCGTGGATACCCGCTATGGCTACACCTTC.

The chain carries TRBV5-6 and TRBJ2-5, with 13 bases that match TRBD2. The length of the CDR3 is 16 residues. From germline, CDR1 is SGHDT and CDR2 YYEEEE. J lost 3 bases, V lost 4 bases, and 6 bases had no gene match. CDR3 coding DNA: TGTGCCAGCAGCGGGTCCGGGACTAGCGGGAAAGAGACCCAGTACTTC. Translation gives CASSGSGTSGKETQYF. The complete variable domain, with remaining parts taken from reference TRBV5-6 and TRBJ2-5, reads DAGVTQSPTHLIKTRGQQVTLRCSPKSGHDTVSWYQQALGQGPQFIFQYYEEEERQRGNFPDRFSGHQFPNYSSELNVNALLLGDSALYLCASSGSGTSGKETQYFGPGTRLLVL.

This clonotype was observed at least ten times. The V gene is TRBV12-3 or TRBV12-4, the J gene TRBJ2-1, with TRBD2 matching over 8 bases. V lost 8 bases and J lost 16; bases outside the gene matches: 19. CDR3 size: 14 residues. CDR3 nucleotides: TGTGCCAGCCAGATTAGCGGGGCCCCCCAGGTGCGCTTCTTC. Translating it yields CASQISGAPQVRFF.

This chain connects TRBV5-5 to TRBJ2-6; 7 nucleotides agree with TRBD1. CDR1 SGHKS and CDR2 YYEKEE come from the germline V gene (reference sequence). The J segment lost 0 bases and the V segment lost 4 bases, leaving 4 bases of the junction unmatched. The CDR3 is made up of 16 amino acids. The CDR3 region has the DNA TGTGCCAGCAGCCCGAACAGGGGCTCTGGGGCCAACGTCCTGACTTTC. This codes for CASSPNRGSGANVLTF.

This clonotype was seen more than once but under ten times. V is TRBV5-6 and J is TRBJ1-6; 7 bases are a match to TRBD1. Looked up from germline, CDR1 is SGHDT and CDR2 is YYEEEE. The J segment lost 4 bases and the V segment lost 2 bases, leaving 9 bases of the junction unmatched. The CDR3 is 17 residues long. The CDR3 loop reads CASSFRDRRNYNSPLHF. The CDR3 DNA reads as TGTGCCAGCAGCTTCCGGGACAGAAGGAATTATAATTCACCCCTCCACTTT. The whole variable domain, remainder taken from reference TRBV5-6 and TRBJ1-6, is DAGVTQSPTHLIKTRGQQVTLRCSPKSGHDTVSWYQQALGQGPQFIFQYYEEEERQRGNFPDRFSGHQFPNYSSELNVNALLLGDSALYLCASSFRDRRNYNSPLHFGNGTRLTVT.

This clonotype appeared a few times. The chain is built from TRBV5-1 and TRBJ2-5, with no clear D. This CDR3 is built from 16 residues. Trimming pared 0 bases from V and 5 bases from J, leaving 17 bases between. Germline lookup yields CDR1 SGHRS and CDR2 YFSETQ. CDR3 loop: CASSLGSSQVRETQYF. The CDR3 nucleotides read TGCGCCAGCAGCTTGGGATCGTCTCAGGTTCGGGAGACCCAGTACTTC.

This clonotype was seen many times. The chain has TRBV20-1 and TRBJ1-2, with D possibly matching TRBD1 (5 bases). V shed 4 bases and J shed 5 bases, with 14 bases lying between them. CDR3 size: 13 residues. CDR1 and CDR2 from the germline V gene are DFQATT and SNEGSKA (reference sequence). CDR3 amino acids: CSATVDSSYGYTF. The CDR3 coding sequence is TGCAGTGCTACAGTAGACAGTAGTTATGGCTACACCTTC.

The chain employs TRBV6-1 and TRBJ1-5, with D possibly being TRBD1 (5 bases). CDR1 and CDR2 from the germline V gene are MNHNS and SASEGT. The CDR3 has 14 amino acids. The germline V and J ends were trimmed by 3 bases and 3 bases, with 9 bases remaining between them. The CDR3 region is CASSDRQNNQPQHF. The CDR3 DNA reads TGTGCCAGCAGTGACAGACAGAACAATCAGCCCCAGCATTTT.

V and J are TRBV20-1 and TRBJ1-5; maybe TRBD1 (5 bases). V lost 3 bases to trimming and J lost 2 bases, with 8 bases between them. Looked up from germline, CDR1 is DFQATT and CDR2 is SNEGSKA (reference sequence). CDR3 length equals 13 residues. The CDR3 DNA reads TGCAGTGCTAGGGGGGGGGGCAATCAGCCCCAGCATTTT. Its protein is CSARGGGNQPQHF.

The V and J genes are TRBV15 and TRBJ1-5, with no clear D. This CDR3 contains 15 residues. Trimming pared 0 bases from V and 2 bases from J, leaving 8 bases between. Germline lookup yields CDR1 LNHNV and CDR2 YYDKDF (reference sequence). The CDR3 is CATSRDLVGNQPQHF. CDR3 bases: TGTGCCACCAGCAGAGATCTCGTGGGCAATCAGCCCCAGCATTTT.

This rearrangement joins TRBV15 to TRBJ2-2; D perhaps matches TRBD2 (7 bases). Germline lookup yields CDR1 LNHNV and CDR2 YYDKDF (reference sequence). V gave up 11 bases and J gave up 5 bases, with 18 bases separating them. This CDR3 contains 14 residues. The DNA for the CDR3 is TGTGCCGTACAGACTAGCCAGGGGACCGGGGAGCTGTTTTTT. Translated: CAVQTSQGTGELFF.

This clonotype was counted between two and nine times. The genes are TRBV18 and TRBJ2-1; D unresolved. V lost 4 bases and J 4 bases, leaving 8 bases between the germline ends. Germline values: CDR1 KGHSH, CDR2 LQKENI. There are 13 residues in the CDR3. The DNA for the CDR3 is TGTGCCAGCTCACAAATTCCGTACAATGAGCAGTTCTTC. Encoded protein: CASSQIPYNEQFF. The full variable domain, with the rest looked up from reference TRBV18 and TRBJ2-1, is NAGVMQNPRHLVRRRGQEARLRCSPMKGHSHVYWYRQLPEEGLKFMVYLQKENIIDESGMPKERFSAEFPKEGPSILRIQQVVRGDSAAYFCASSQIPYNEQFFGPGTRLTVL.

The table lists this clonotype with a few counts. The chain links TRBV6-1 to TRBJ2-7, with TRBD2 matching over 9 bases. This CDR3 spans 16 amino acids. Per germline, CDR1 MNHNS and CDR2 SASEGT. The junction had 12 bases not matched to a gene; V was cut back by 5 bases and J by 4 bases. The CDR3 nucleotides read TGTGCCAGCAGTAAGTCGGCGGGACTAGCAGCATACGAGCAGTACTTC. This encodes CASSKSAGLAAYEQYF.

This clonotype has a handful of counts. The rearrangement uses TRBV6-5 and TRBJ1-2; possibly TRBD1 for D (5 bases). The length of the CDR3 is 13 residues. CDR1 is MNHEY, CDR2 SVGAGI, per germline. Trimming pared 2 bases from V and 4 bases from J, leaving 8 bases between. The CDR3 sequence is CASSYPGGYGYTF. The DNA of the CDR3 is TGTGCCAGCAGTTACCCCGGGGGCTATGGCTACACCTTC.